This T cell receptor (beta chain) was captured by sequencing in a study of blood T cell repertoires in COVID-19 (dated by TCRdb to the early 2020s). Regarding the research as a whole: The collaborator samples originated in the United States, Italy and Spain and spanned the acute and convalescent phases of COVID-19. The material from the prospective study consisted of cDNA or gDNA derived from T cells, B-cell-depleted T cells, or PBMCs. Deeply sampled blood TCRbeta repertoires from subjects exposed to, actively infected with, or recovered from COVID-19 were included in the dataset. The repertoires were made available in a free public database intended to serve as a resource for research on the immune response to SARS-CoV-2. Samples came from the ongoing ImmuneRACE study (first 160 participants) plus 1,254 subjects from 6 global collaborators. Nearly every sample came with metadata listing a de-identified subject ID, COVID-19 status, age in years and sex. HLA class I and class II types, where available, came from metadata supplied by the sample provider rather than from assay-based typing. Overall study outcomes, separate from this receptor: The amount of clinical and demographic metadata varied by source and participant and was provided uncurated.

The collaborating institutions used their own protocols to collect whole blood in K2EDTA tubes. Collaborator samples were shipped for TCRbeta analysis as frozen whole blood, isolated PBMCs, or DNA extracted from either sample type. In the case of this clone: Its antigen target is currently unknown. Base qualities were left out, and no much larger clone turns up one base away.

The germline V gene sets CDR1 to MNHEY and CDR2 to SVGEGT. Deletion took 5 bases off V and 3 bases off J, with a span of 8 bases between the germline ends. From the cysteine up to the phenylalanine, the CDR3 has a length of 13 residues. Only the CDR3 DNA stays, 39 bases, in frame from base 1. TCRbeta CDR3 regions were amplified from genomic DNA using the immunoSEQ Assay, a bias-controlled multiplex PCR. The authors' analysis ran thus. Nucleated cell counts per sample were estimated from amplification of reference gene primers within the assay. Sequence reads were collapsed and filtered to measure the absolute abundance of every unique TCRbeta CDR3 rearrangement. For each sample, productive Simpson clonality was calculated as the square root of Simpson's diversity index across productive rearrangements. Drawn from immuneACCESS, this table holds only the in-frame rearrangements with V and J called that TCRdb kept. Clones are partly lost; checked studies trace under half to an unresolved V gene and leave the rest unexplained. V and J calls and clone size are copied from that table; D and trimming were computed from the DNA. For this sample the table gives approximately 30,000 clones, of which roughly nine tenths were detected only once. More than 0.45% of the sample lies in the top ten.

The chain joins TRBV6-2 or TRBV6-3 to TRBJ2-1; TRBD2 might be the D gene, on 5 matching bases. The source is a woman between 35 and 50 years old with active or convalescent COVID-19. The sequencing sample was made of peripheral blood. DNA sequence: TGTGCCAGCAGTGGCCGGGACTACAATGAGCAGTTCTTC. Translated, this is CASSGRDYNEQFF.